Listed below are T cell receptor beta chains from one sample, sequenced in a study of OX40 agonist ivuxolimab in advanced cancers. Assay: immunoSEQ multiplex PCR; the TCRdb copy retains only in-frame clones and omits some. The sample has some 70,000 clones, about nine tenths seen once; the top ten hold roughly 8.2%. The starting material was CD4+ or CD8+ T cells sorted from blood, obtained in a trial of the OX40 agonist ivuxolimab. The receptors here all came from an adult with an advanced solid tumor such as melanoma, head and neck, liver or kidney cancer. Each CDR3 is given with its conserved first and last residue. Fields, in order: clone size, V gene, D gene, CDR3 length, J gene, CDR3 DNA, CDR3 protein. A D gene is named only where the DNA matches it firmly. Not all rows give a size; the values are once, few, many and, for expanded clones, a class.

NA	TRBV21-1	NA	14	TRBJ1-2	TGTGCCAGCAGCAAGAGGGCCATAGTCACGAGCTACACCTTC	CASSKRAIVTSYTF
NA	TRBV4-2	NA	14	TRBJ2-5	TGTGCCAGCAGCCCAGATCTGGATAGGGAGACCCAGTACTTC	CASSPDLDRETQYF
few	TRBV5-4	TRBD2	15	TRBJ2-7	TGTGCCAGCAGCTGGGGCGGGACTACCTCCTACGAGCAGTACTTC	CASSWGGTTSYEQYF
NA	TRBV4-2	NA	15	TRBJ2-1	TGTGCCAGCAGCCAAGAAGTAAGCTCCTACAATGAGCAGTTCTTC	CASSQEVSSYNEQFF
NA	TRBV5-1	TRBD1	14	TRBJ1-3	TGCGCCAGCAGCTTCGACAGGGCTGGAAACACCATATATTTT	CASSFDRAGNTIYF
NA	TRBV9	TRBD1	16	TRBJ2-2	TGTGCCAGCAGCGCCCGCGGCTCAGGGGGCACCGGGGAGCTGTTTTTT	CASSARGSGGTGELFF
NA	TRBV10-2	NA	14	TRBJ1-1	TGCGCCAGCAGTGTAGAACAGGGGAACACTGAAGCTTTCTTT	CASSVEQGNTEAFF
NA	TRBV18	NA	13	TRBJ1-1	TGTGCCAGCTCACGCCCTGAGAGGGCTGAAGCTTTCTTT	CASSRPERAEAFF
NA	TRBV11-2	NA	17	TRBJ2-1	TGTGCCAGCAGCTCCTTCCCAGGTATCGGCAGAATCGGTGAGCAGTTCTTC	CASSSFPGIGRIGEQFF
NA	TRBV5-1	TRBD1	16	TRBJ2-3	TGCGCCAGCAGCTACCGGACAGGGGGGGACACAGATACGCAGTATTTT	CASSYRTGGDTDTQYF
once	TRBV25-1	NA	13	TRBJ1-4	TGTGCCAGCAGACCAGACGGGAATGAAAAACTGTTTTTT	CASRPDGNEKLFF
NA	TRBV6-5	NA	13	TRBJ1-2	TGTGCCAGCAGTTTGGGAGGGGACTATGGCTACACCTTC	CASSLGGDYGYTF
NA	TRBV9	TRBD1	16	TRBJ1-3	TGTGCCAGCAGCGTTGACCCGACAGGGACTGGAAACACCATATATTTT	CASSVDPTGTGNTIYF
NA	TRBV11-3	TRBD2	18	TRBJ2-3	TGTGCCAGCAGCCGCCGGGCGGCGGGGGAGGATAGCACAGATACGCAGTATTTT	CASSRRAAGEDSTDTQYF
NA	TRBV15	NA	14	TRBJ2-2	TGTGCCACCCAAGATTACGGTAGTAGCGGGGAGCTGTTTTTT	CATQDYGSSGELFF
medium-sized	TRBV9	NA	13	TRBJ1-1	TGTGCCAGCAGCACCCGGGAAGGGCTTGAAGCTTTCTTT	CASSTREGLEAFF
once	TRBV27	NA	12	TRBJ1-3	TGTGCCAGCAGTTTTTTTCCCAGCACCATATATTTT	CASSFFPSTIYF
NA	TRBV20-1	NA	11	TRBJ2-7	TGCAGTGCCCTCGACAGCTACGAGCAGTACTTC	CSALDSYEQYF
once	TRBV14	NA	16	TRBJ1-2	TGTGCCAGCAGCCAGGCTGGACAGCCCTTTAACTATGGCTACACCTTC	CASSQAGQPFNYGYTF
NA	TRBV28	NA	13	TRBJ1-1	TGTGCCAGCACCCTGAGATCGAACACTGAAGCTTTCTTT	CASTLRSNTEAFF
NA	TRBV4-3	TRBD1	14	TRBJ1-5	TGCGCCAGCAGCCTGGGACAGACCAATCAGCCCCAGCATTTT	CASSLGQTNQPQHF
NA	TRBV5-4	NA	16	TRBJ1-2	TGTGCCAGCAGCCCACCCACCCAGGGACGGACCTATGGCTACACCTTC	CASSPPTQGRTYGYTF
NA	TRBV7-8	NA	16	TRBJ2-3	TGTGCCAGCAGCTATCTGGGGGGGGCTAGCACAGATACGCAGTATTTT	CASSYLGGASTDTQYF
NA	TRBV7-2	NA	16	TRBJ2-3	TGTGCCAGCAGCTTAGCTGGGGGGCCCTACACAGATACGCAGTATTTT	CASSLAGGPYTDTQYF
NA	TRBV5-4	NA	15	TRBJ2-2	TGTGCCAGCAGCCTCTTGTCAGGGAACACCGGGGAGCTGTTTTTT	CASSLLSGNTGELFF
few	TRBV5-6	NA	14	TRBJ1-2	TGTGCCAGCAGCTCGGACATCGGTAACTATGGCTACACCTTC	CASSSDIGNYGYTF
NA	TRBV6-1	NA	13	TRBJ1-2	TGTGCCAGCACCCCCACGGGGCACTATGGCTACACCTTC	CASTPTGHYGYTF
NA	TRBV15	NA	16	TRBJ2-7	TGTGCCACCAGCAGAGAGAGGGCGTCGGTCAATCACGAGCAGTACTTC	CATSRERASVNHEQYF
NA	TRBV5-1	NA	14	TRBJ1-3	TGCGCCAGCAGCACGACCGCTTCTGGAAACACCATATATTTT	CASSTTASGNTIYF
NA	TRBV7-6	NA	15	TRBJ1-3	TGTGCCAGCAGCTTAGCGGCGGGGTCTGGAAACACCATATATTTT	CASSLAAGSGNTIYF